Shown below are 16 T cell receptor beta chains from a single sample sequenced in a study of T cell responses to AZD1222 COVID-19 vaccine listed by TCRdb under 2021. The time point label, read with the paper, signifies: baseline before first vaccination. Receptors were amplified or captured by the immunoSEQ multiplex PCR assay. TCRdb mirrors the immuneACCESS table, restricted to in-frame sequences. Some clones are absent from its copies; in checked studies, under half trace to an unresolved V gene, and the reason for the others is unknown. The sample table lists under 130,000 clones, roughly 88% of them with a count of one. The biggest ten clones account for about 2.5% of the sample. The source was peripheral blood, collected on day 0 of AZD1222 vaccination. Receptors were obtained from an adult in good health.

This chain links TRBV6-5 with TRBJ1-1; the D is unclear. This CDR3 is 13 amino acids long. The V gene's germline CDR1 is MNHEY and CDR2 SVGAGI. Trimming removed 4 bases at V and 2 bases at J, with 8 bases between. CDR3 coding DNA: TGTGCCAGCAGTTGGGTAAGAAACACTGAAGCTTTCTTT. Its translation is CASSWVRNTEAFF.

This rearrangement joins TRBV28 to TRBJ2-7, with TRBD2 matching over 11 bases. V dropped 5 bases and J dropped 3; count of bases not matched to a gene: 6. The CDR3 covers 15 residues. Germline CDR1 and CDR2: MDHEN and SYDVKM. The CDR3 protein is CASSRLAGLHYEQYF. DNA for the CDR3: TGTGCCAGCAGTCGACTAGCGGGGCTCCACTACGAGCAGTACTTC.

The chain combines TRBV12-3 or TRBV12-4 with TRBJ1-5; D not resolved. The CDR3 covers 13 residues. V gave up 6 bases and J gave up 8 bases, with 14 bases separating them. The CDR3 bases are TGTGCCAGCAGCTTTGTTGGGCTGAAGCCCCAGCATTTT. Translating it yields CASSFVGLKPQHF.

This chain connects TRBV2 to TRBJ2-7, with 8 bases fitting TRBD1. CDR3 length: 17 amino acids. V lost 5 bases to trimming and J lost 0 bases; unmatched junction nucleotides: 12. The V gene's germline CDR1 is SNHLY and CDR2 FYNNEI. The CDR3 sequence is CASSYTPGQVNSYEQYF. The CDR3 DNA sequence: TGTGCCAGCAGTTATACACCGGGACAGGTTAACTCCTACGAGCAGTACTTC.

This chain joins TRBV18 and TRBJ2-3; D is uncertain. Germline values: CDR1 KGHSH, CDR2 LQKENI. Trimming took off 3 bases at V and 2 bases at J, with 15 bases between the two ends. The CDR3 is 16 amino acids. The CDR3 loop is CASSPSWTRSTDTQYF. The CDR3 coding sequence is TGTGCCAGCTCACCGTCTTGGACCCGGTCCACAGATACGCAGTATTTT.

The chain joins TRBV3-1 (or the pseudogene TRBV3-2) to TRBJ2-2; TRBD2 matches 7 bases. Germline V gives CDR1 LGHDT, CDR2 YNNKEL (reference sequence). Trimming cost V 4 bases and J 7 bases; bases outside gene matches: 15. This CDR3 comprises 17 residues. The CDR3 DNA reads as TGTGCCAGCAGCCCCGACTATGGCGGGGGAGTGGACGGGGAGCTGTTTTTT. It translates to CASSPDYGGGVDGELFF.

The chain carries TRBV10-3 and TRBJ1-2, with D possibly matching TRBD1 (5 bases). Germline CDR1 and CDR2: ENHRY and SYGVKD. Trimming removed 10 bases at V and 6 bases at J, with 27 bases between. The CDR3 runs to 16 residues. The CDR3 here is CATNVIAGSTFDGYTF. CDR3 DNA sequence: TGTGCCACCAACGTAATCGCAGGGTCAACTTTCGATGGCTACACCTTC.

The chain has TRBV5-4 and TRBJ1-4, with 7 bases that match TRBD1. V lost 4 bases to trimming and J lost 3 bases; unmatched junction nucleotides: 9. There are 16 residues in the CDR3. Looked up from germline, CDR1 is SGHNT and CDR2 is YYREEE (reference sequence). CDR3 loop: CASSTGEIRPNEKLFF. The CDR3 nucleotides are TGTGCCAGCAGCACAGGGGAGATAAGGCCTAATGAAAAACTGTTTTTT.

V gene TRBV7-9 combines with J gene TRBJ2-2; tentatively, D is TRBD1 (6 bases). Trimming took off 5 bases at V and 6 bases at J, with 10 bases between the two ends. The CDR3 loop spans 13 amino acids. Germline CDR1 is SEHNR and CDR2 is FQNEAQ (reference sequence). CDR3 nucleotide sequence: TGTGCCAGCAGCCAGGGGAAGGCCGGGGAGCTGTTTTTT. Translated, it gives CASSQGKAGELFF. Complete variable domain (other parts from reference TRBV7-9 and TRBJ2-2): DTGVSQNPRHKITKRGQNVTFRCDPISEHNRLYWYRQTLGQGPEFLTYFQNEAQLEKSRLLSDRFSAERPKGSFSTLEIQRTEQGDSAMYLCASSQGKAGELFFGEGSRLTVL.

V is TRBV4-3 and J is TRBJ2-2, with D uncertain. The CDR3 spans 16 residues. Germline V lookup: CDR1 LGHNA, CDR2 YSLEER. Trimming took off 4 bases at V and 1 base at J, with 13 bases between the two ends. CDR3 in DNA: TGCGCCAGCAGCCCGTCTTCGTGGGGGAACACCGGGGAGCTGTTTTTT. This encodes CASSPSSWGNTGELFF.

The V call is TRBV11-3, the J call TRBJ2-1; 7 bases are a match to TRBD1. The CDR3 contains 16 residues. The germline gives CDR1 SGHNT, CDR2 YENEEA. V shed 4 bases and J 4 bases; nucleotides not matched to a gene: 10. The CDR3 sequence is CASSSQAGTEYNEQFF. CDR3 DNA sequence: TGTGCCAGCAGCTCCCAAGCCGGGACAGAGTACAATGAGCAGTTCTTC.

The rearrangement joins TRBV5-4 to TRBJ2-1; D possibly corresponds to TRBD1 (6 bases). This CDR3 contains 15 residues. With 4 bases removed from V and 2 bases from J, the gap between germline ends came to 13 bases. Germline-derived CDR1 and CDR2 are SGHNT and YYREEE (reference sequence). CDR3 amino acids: CASSLDRNPYNEQFF. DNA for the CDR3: TGTGCCAGCAGCCTGGACAGAAACCCCTACAATGAGCAGTTCTTC.

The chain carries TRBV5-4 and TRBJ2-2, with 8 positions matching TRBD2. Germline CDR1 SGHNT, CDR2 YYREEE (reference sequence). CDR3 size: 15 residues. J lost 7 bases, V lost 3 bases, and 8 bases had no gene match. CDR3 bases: TGTGCCAGCAGCTCCCAGCGGGGGCTTAGCGGGGAGCTGTTTTTT. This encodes CASSSQRGLSGELFF.

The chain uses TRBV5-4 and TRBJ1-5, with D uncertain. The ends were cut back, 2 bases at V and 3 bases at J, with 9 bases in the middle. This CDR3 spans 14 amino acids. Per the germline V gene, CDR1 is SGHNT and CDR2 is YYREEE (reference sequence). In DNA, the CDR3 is TGTGCCAGCAGCTTCGGACGGTACAATCAGCCCCAGCATTTT. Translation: CASSFGRYNQPQHF.

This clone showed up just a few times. Written as DNA, the CDR3 is TGTGCCAGCAGTCCGACAGGTTCTGGAAACACCATATATTTT. Encoded protein: CASSPTGSGNTIYF. The V call is TRBV6-2 or TRBV6-3, the J call TRBJ1-3; D might be TRBD1 (6 bases). Germline V gene lookup returns CDR1 MNHEY and CDR2 SVGEGT. The length of the CDR3 is 14 residues. V lost 5 bases and J lost 1, with 9 bases in between.

Here the CDR3 reads CASSLEWGNEQFF. The DNA for the CDR3 is TGCGCCAGCAGCTTGGAATGGGGCAATGAGCAGTTCTTC. V usage is TRBV5-1 and J usage is TRBJ2-1; the D is unclear. Trimming removed 0 bases at V and 6 bases at J, with 7 bases between. CDR3 length: 13 amino acids. The germline V gene has CDR1 SGHRS and CDR2 YFSETQ.